This passage covers 6 T cell receptor beta chains from one sample sequenced in a study of T cell responses to AZD1222 COVID-19 vaccine. Generated by immunoSEQ multiplex PCR, the TCRdb table keeps only in-frame clones and is missing some. The table lists about 100,000 clones, about nine tenths of them singletons. The source material was peripheral blood, sampled on day 0 of AZD1222 vaccination. These TCRs come from an adult in good health.

The J gene is TRBJ2-7, the V gene TRBV5-4; D possibly matches TRBD1 or TRBD2 (6 bases each). V dropped 4 bases and J dropped 3 bases, with 17 bases sitting between them. This CDR3 comprises 15 residues. The V gene's germline CDR1 is SGHNT and CDR2 YYREEE (reference sequence). The CDR3 coding sequence is TGTGCCAGCAGCACCCGGGGGCGCCGGGGCTACGAGCAGTACTTC. Amino acid sequence: CASSTRGRRGYEQYF. Drawing the rest from reference TRBV5-4 and TRBJ2-7, the complete variable domain is ETGVTQSPTHLIKTRGQQVTLRCSSQSGHNTVSWYQQALGQGPQFIFQYYREEENGRGNFPPRFSGLQFPNYSSELNVNALELDDSALYLCASSTRGRRGYEQYFGPGTRLTVT.

The V gene is TRBV27, the J gene TRBJ1-3, with D perhaps matching TRBD1 (5 bases). The V end was cut by 5 bases, the J end by 0 bases, with 11 bases between. The CDR3 is made up of 15 amino acids. Germline loops: CDR1 MNHEY, CDR2 SMNVEV (reference sequence). The DNA of the CDR3 is TGTGCCAGCAGTGCGACAGCGAACTCTGGAAACACCATATATTTT. Translated: CASSATANSGNTIYF.

The rearrangement links TRBV5-1 to TRBJ1-3, with D possibly TRBD1 on 5 matching bases. Germline V gives CDR1 SGHRS, CDR2 YFSETQ. V was clipped by 3 bases and J by 2 bases, with 12 bases between them. This CDR3 region has 15 residues. The CDR3 bases are TGCGCCAGCAGCTGGACCGGAGGGGCTGGAAACACCATATATTTT. This translates into CASSWTGGAGNTIYF.

V and J are TRBV14 and TRBJ1-1, with D possibly TRBD1 on 6 matching bases. The CDR3 loop spans 14 amino acids. Per germline, CDR1 SGHDN and CDR2 FVKESK. V shed 3 bases and J shed 2 bases, with 10 bases lying between them. The CDR3 sequence is CASSQRQDNTEAFF. The CDR3, as DNA: TGTGCCAGCAGCCAGAGACAGGATAACACTGAAGCTTTCTTT.

The chain employs TRBV10-3 and TRBJ2-2, with a possible D match to TRBD2 (7 bases). The germline gives CDR1 ENHRY, CDR2 SYGVKD. The CDR3 totals 15 residues. With 10 bases removed from V and 3 bases from J, the gap between germline ends came to 18 bases. The CDR3 here is CATLRGGSDTGELFF. DNA of the CDR3: TGTGCCACCCTAAGGGGGGGATCAGACACCGGGGAGCTGTTTTTT.

J is TRBJ1-1 and V is TRBV3-1 (or the pseudogene TRBV3-2); D unresolved. V lost 0 bases and J lost 12, with 5 bases in between. This CDR3 has 10 residues. Germline V lookup: CDR1 LGHDT, CDR2 YNNKEL (reference sequence). CDR3 in DNA: TGTGCCAGCAGCCAAGAGACAACTTTCTTT. This sequence encodes CASSQETTFF.